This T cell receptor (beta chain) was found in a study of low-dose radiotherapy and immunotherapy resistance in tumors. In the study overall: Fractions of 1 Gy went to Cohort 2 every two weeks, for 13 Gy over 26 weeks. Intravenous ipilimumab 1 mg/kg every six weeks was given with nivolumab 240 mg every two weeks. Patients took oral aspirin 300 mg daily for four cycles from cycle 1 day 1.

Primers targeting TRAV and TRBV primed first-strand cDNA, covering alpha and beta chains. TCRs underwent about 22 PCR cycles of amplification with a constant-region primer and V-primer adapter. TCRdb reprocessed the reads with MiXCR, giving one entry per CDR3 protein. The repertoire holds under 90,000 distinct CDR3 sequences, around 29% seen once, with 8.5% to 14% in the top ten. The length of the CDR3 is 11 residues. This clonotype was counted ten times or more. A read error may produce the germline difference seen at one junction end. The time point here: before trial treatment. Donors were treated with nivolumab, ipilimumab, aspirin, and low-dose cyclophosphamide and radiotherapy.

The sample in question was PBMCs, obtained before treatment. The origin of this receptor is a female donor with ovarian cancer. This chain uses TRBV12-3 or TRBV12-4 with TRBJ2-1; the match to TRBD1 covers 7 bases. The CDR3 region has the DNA TGTGCCAGCAGTCGGGACAGTTCGCCTGGATTC. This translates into CASSRDSSPGF.